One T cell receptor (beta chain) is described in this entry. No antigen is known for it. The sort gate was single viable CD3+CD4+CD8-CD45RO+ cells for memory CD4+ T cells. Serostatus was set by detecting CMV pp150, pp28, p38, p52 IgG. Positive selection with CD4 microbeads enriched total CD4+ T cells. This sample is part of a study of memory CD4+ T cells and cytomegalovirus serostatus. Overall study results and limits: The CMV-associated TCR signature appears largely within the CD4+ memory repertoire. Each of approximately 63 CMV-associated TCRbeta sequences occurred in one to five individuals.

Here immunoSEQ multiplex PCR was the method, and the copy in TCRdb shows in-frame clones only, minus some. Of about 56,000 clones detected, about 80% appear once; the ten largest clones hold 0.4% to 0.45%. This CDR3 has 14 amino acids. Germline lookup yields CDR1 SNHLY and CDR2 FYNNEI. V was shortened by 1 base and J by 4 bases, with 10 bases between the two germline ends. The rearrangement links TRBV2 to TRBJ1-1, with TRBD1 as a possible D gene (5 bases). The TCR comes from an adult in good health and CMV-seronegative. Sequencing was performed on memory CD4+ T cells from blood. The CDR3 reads CASSEVLGGTEAFF. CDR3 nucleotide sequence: TGTGCCAGCAGTGAAGTCCTGGGGGGCACTGAAGCTTTCTTT.